These 12 T cell receptor beta chains were all obtained from the same sample, sequenced in a study of control samples from healthy donors and cancer patients (dated by TCRdb to between 2020 and 2021). Libraries were built with the immunoSEQ multiplex PCR assay. TCRdb took this table from immuneACCESS and kept in-frame rearrangements with V and J called. Such tables lack part of the clones; where checked against another copy, unresolved V genes explain under half of the gap, and the rest is unexplained. In this sample the table shows around 180,000 clones, about 90% of which occur a single time. The top ten clonotypes cover under 5% of the sample. The sequenced material came from blood. The receptor set was obtained from a woman under 40 in good health.

V gene TRBV18 combines with J gene TRBJ2-1, with TRBD1 matching 9 bases. With V trimmed by 2 bases and J by 3 bases, 8 bases remained unmatched. Germline assignment: CDR1 KGHSH and CDR2 LQKENI. There are 17 residues in the CDR3. The CDR3 loop reads CASSPSPTGQGYNEQFF. As DNA, the CDR3 is TGTGCCAGCTCACCAAGCCCAACGGGACAGGGCTACAATGAGCAGTTCTTC.

The chain is built from TRBV5-1 and TRBJ1-1; the match to TRBD1 covers 7 bases. The V gene's germline CDR1 is SGHRS and CDR2 YFSETQ. The ends lost 1 base at V and 0 bases at J; junction bases unmatched: 6. This CDR3 region has 16 residues. The CDR3 DNA reads as TGCGCCAGCAGCTTGCAAAGGGACAGCCTGAACACTGAAGCTTTCTTT. This gives the protein CASSLQRDSLNTEAFF.

V usage is TRBV5-1 and J usage is TRBJ1-1; D is unresolved. This CDR3 is 13 amino acids long. V was clipped by 2 bases and J by 3 bases, with 8 bases between them. CDR1 is SGHRS, CDR2 YFSETQ, per germline. The CDR3 DNA reads as TGCGCCAGCAGCTTTATCTGGGACACTGAAGCTTTCTTT. Its translation: CASSFIWDTEAFF.

V is TRBV10-3 and J is TRBJ2-7; 8 bases are shared with TRBD2. Looked up from germline, CDR1 is ENHRY and CDR2 is SYGVKD. Trimming at V came to 4 bases and at J to 4 bases, leaving 3 bases not matched to a gene. This CDR3 is 13 amino acids long. The DNA of the CDR3 is TGTGCCATCAGTGCAGCGGGGGCTTACGAGCAGTACGTC. Residues: CAISAAGAYEQYV.

V is TRBV19 and J is TRBJ2-2, with TRBD1 identical over 8 bases. V lost 2 bases to trimming and J lost 5 bases; unmatched junction nucleotides: 7. The CDR3 runs to 16 residues. The germline V gene has CDR1 LNHDA and CDR2 SQIVND (reference sequence). CDR3 DNA sequence: TGTGCCAGTAGTATAACCCAGGGGGCTCGGACCGGGGAGCTGTTTTTT. This sequence encodes CASSITQGARTGELFF.

This clone was seen more than once but under ten times. This chain connects TRBV7-2 to TRBJ2-5, with 9 bases identical to TRBD2. The trim removed 1 base at V and 5 bases at J, leaving 8 bases unmatched. The CDR3 consists of 16 residues. The germline gives CDR1 SGHTA, CDR2 FQGNSA. CDR3 bases: TGTGCCAGCAGCTTAGGGAGTAGCGGGAGTCAGGAGACCCAGTACTTC. Amino acid sequence: CASSLGSSGSQETQYF.

This clone was counted a few times. Other DNA sequences in the same sample also yield this CDR3. The chain links TRBV28 to TRBJ1-5; D gene unclear. This CDR3 has 13 amino acids. With 2 bases removed from V and 4 bases from J, the gap between germline ends came to 6 bases. The germline CDR1 and CDR2 sequences are MDHEN and SYDVKM. The CDR3 here is CASSLMGNQPQHF. DNA of the CDR3: TGTGCCAGCAGTTTAATGGGGAATCAGCCCCAGCATTTT. Full variable domain (outside the CDR3, taken from reference TRBV28 and TRBJ1-5): DVKVTQSSRYLVKRTGEKVFLECVQDMDHENMFWYRQDPGLGLRLIYFSYDVKMKEKGDIPEGYSVSREKKERFSLILESASTNQTSMYLCASSLMGNQPQHFGDGTRLSIL.

The chain links TRBV28 to TRBJ2-1; D not certain. CDR1 and CDR2 from the germline V gene are MDHEN and SYDVKM. The CDR3 totals 12 residues. Trimming took off 2 bases at V and 6 bases at J, with 5 bases between the two ends. The CDR3 bases are TGTGCCAGCAGTTTACTCGCCAATGAGCAGTTCTTC. Amino acid sequence: CASSLLANEQFF.

This chain joins TRBV3-1 (or the pseudogene TRBV3-2) and TRBJ2-5, with D unclear. The CDR3 has 9 amino acids. V lost 10 bases and J lost 1, with 1 base in between. Germline lookup yields CDR1 LGHDT and CDR2 YNNKEL (reference sequence). The CDR3 loop is CATQETQYF. For the CDR3, the DNA is TGTGCCACCCAAGAGACCCAGTACTTC.

The V and J genes are TRBV28 and TRBJ2-7; no firm D call. Between the trimmed V and J ends, which lost 4 bases and 4 bases, there was a span of 5 bases. This CDR3 is 11 amino acids long. CDR1 MDHEN and CDR2 SYDVKM come from the germline V gene. The CDR3 spells CASSSEYEQYF. The DNA of the CDR3 is TGTGCCAGCAGTTCGGAATACGAGCAGTACTTC.

The rearrangement joins TRBV6-6 to TRBJ1-1, with 7 bases lining up with TRBD1. CDR1 is MNHNY and CDR2 is SVGAGI in the germline V gene (reference sequence). V gave up 6 bases and J gave up 2 bases; unmatched junction bases: 9. The CDR3 contains 15 residues. The CDR3 DNA follows: TGTGCCAGCAGCCTCGGGGGACAGCTAAACACTGAAGCTTTCTTT. It encodes CASSLGGQLNTEAFF.

This clone has just one count. One end of the junction is discordant with germline, which a read error may explain. V usage is TRBV24-1 and J usage is TRBJ1-3; D is unclear. Germline values: CDR1 KGHDR, CDR2 SFDVKD. CDR3 length: 12 residues. The chain's CDR3 is CATSVNGNTIYF. CDR3 nucleotide sequence: TGTGCCACGAGTGTGAACGGAAACACCATATATTTT.